Shown below are 17 T cell receptor beta chains from a single sample sequenced in a study of CD8 T cells in Susac syndrome. After extraction with the RNeasy kit, roughly 0.45 to 1 ug of the RNA was reverse transcribed using random hexamers. Each CDR3 protein gets one entry after TCRdb re-called the immunoSEQ multiplex PCR reads with MiXCR. The repertoire includes over 100,000 distinct CDR3 sequences, about 96% of them detected once, and under 0.1% sits in the top ten. The specimen was CD4+ T cells from PBMCs. The source of these receptors is a human donor in good health.

The chain carries TRBV29-1 and TRBJ1-2; no clear D. The CDR3 totals 11 residues. The germline V and J ends were trimmed by 3 bases and 11 bases, with 13 bases remaining between them. Germline CDR1 reads SQVTM; CDR2 reads ANQGSEA. CDR3 in amino acids: CSVEGGLPYTF. The CDR3 nucleotides read TGCAGCGTTGAGGGAGGGTTACCTTACACCTTC.

This clonotype was seen a single time. This chain uses TRBV2 with TRBJ2-7; 7 nucleotides align to TRBD1. The CDR3 totals 14 residues. CDR1 SNHLY and CDR2 FYNNEI come from the germline V gene. V shed 4 bases, J shed 0 bases, and the junction held 3 bases outside the gene matches. CDR3 region: CASSGRGRSYEQYF. For the CDR3, the DNA is TGTGCCAGCAGTGGAAGGGGGCGCTCCTACGAGCAGTACTTC.

The chain has TRBV13 and TRBJ2-5; 7 nucleotides agree with TRBD2. J lost 4 bases, V lost 3 bases, and 8 bases had no gene match. This CDR3 has 15 amino acids. The germline gives CDR1 PRHDT, CDR2 FYEKMQ (reference sequence). CDR3 sequence (DNA): TGTGCCAGCAGCTTTGGCGGGAGTTCGGGAGAGACCCAGTACTTC. Translating gives CASSFGGSSGETQYF.

CDR3 DNA: TGCAGCGTAGAGGTAGGAATGAACACTGAAGCTTTCTTT. Its protein product is CSVEVGMNTEAFF. The chain joins TRBV29-1 to TRBJ1-1; D is undetermined. The CDR3 totals 13 residues. Trimming took 6 bases from V and 0 from J, leaving 11 bases between them. Per germline, CDR1 SQVTM and CDR2 ANQGSEA.

This clonotype was counted once. This chain uses TRBV15 with TRBJ2-3; possible D gene TRBD1, 5 bases. This CDR3 spans 15 amino acids. V dropped 5 bases and J dropped 1 base, with 13 bases sitting between them. Germline CDR1 and CDR2: LNHNV and YYDKDF (reference sequence). The CDR3 protein is CATSADISGTDTQYF. CDR3 sequence (DNA): TGTGCCACCAGCGCGGACATCTCTGGCACAGATACGCAGTATTTT.

Only one count was recorded for this clonotype. This sequence joins TRBV12-3 or TRBV12-4 and TRBJ1-3; D gene ambiguous. The V and J ends lost 6 bases and 0 bases respectively, with 6 bases between them. This CDR3 has 13 amino acids. For the CDR3, the DNA is TGTGCCAGCAGGGGGTACTCTGGAAACACCATATATTTT. Residues: CASRGYSGNTIYF.

The chain combines TRBV2 with TRBJ1-5; 9 positions match TRBD1. The CDR3 runs 14 residues. V gave up 5 bases and J gave up 6 bases; unmatched junction bases: 5. CDR1 is SNHLY and CDR2 is FYNNEI in the germline V gene. CDR3 protein: CASSPQGASQPQHF. CDR3 coding DNA: TGTGCCAGCAGTCCACAGGGGGCTAGTCAGCCCCAGCATTTT.

The rearrangement joins TRBV9 to TRBJ1-1, with a possible D match to TRBD1 (5 bases). V gave up 0 bases and J gave up 5 bases, with 8 bases separating them. The CDR3 loop spans 13 amino acids. The germline CDR1 and CDR2 sequences are SGDLS and YYNGEE. The CDR3 loop is CASSVEGRTEAFF. The CDR3 nucleotides read TGTGCCAGCAGCGTAGAGGGGAGGACTGAAGCTTTCTTT.

Here the CDR3 DNA reads TGCAGCGCTGAGGCCCCCTCTGGAAACACCATATATTTT. It translates to CSAEAPSGNTIYF. This chain links TRBV29-1 with TRBJ1-3; D call uncertain. Germline loops: CDR1 SQVTM, CDR2 ANQGSEA. V was trimmed by 7 bases and J by 0 bases, leaving 10 bases between them. This CDR3 spans 13 amino acids.

V is TRBV7-2 and J is TRBJ2-7, with 11 bases lining up with TRBD2. Per germline, CDR1 SGHTA and CDR2 FQGNSA. With 5 bases clipped from V and 6 bases from J, the junction kept 6 bases outside the gene matches. The CDR3 length is 14 residues. The CDR3 loop is CASSTSGSSAEQYF. The CDR3 DNA reads TGTGCCAGCAGCACTAGCGGGAGCTCCGCCGAGCAGTACTTC.

V gene TRBV23-1 combines with J gene TRBJ1-5, with TRBD1 identical over 8 bases. TRBV23-1 is designated an ORF whose function remains uncertain. The CDR3 totals 19 residues. The junction had 16 bases not matched to a gene; V was cut back by 6 bases and J by 0 bases. In nucleotides, the CDR3 is TGCGCCAGCAGGAGTAACCCGGGACAGGCCAGAAATAGCAATCAGCCCCAGCATTTT. Translation: CASRSNPGQARNSNQPQHF.

The rearrangement links TRBV20-1 to TRBJ2-3; a possible D gene is TRBD1 (6 bases). The CDR3 consists of 12 residues. Trimming left V 5 bases short and J 6 bases short, with 12 bases between. Germline assignment: CDR1 DFQATT and CDR2 SNEGSKA (reference sequence). Here the CDR3 reads CSAARDTDTQYF. The DNA of the CDR3 is TGCAGTGCTGCCCGGGACACCGATACGCAGTATTTT.

V gene TRBV3-1 combines with J gene TRBJ2-3; D possibly matches TRBD1 or TRBD2 (6 bases each). The CDR3 has 14 amino acids. From germline, CDR1 is LGHDT and CDR2 YNNKEL (reference sequence). The V end lost 4 bases, the J end lost 4 bases, and 12 bases lay between the germline ends. The CDR3 DNA sequence: TGTGCCAGCAGCCCCGAGGGGGGCGCAGATACGCAGTATTTT. Its translation: CASSPEGGADTQYF.

The chain employs TRBV15 and TRBJ2-1; TRBD1 aligns across 7 bases. V lost 0 bases, J lost 4 bases, and 6 bases stayed unmatched. The CDR3 is 16 residues long. CDR1 is LNHNV, CDR2 YYDKDF, per germline (reference sequence). This CDR3 reads CATSRERQGVYNEQFF. CDR3 coding DNA: TGTGCCACCAGCAGAGAGCGACAGGGTGTTTACAATGAGCAGTTCTTC.

The rearrangement links TRBV29-1 to TRBJ1-2; 9 bases line up with TRBD1. Trimming at V came to 7 bases and at J to 4 bases, leaving 13 bases not matched to a gene. Germline CDR1 reads SQVTM; CDR2 reads ANQGSEA. The CDR3 totals 15 residues. In nucleotides, the CDR3 is TGCAGCGCCCTCCTGGGACAGGGCAGGTCCTATGGCTACACCTTC. Encoded protein: CSALLGQGRSYGYTF.

J is TRBJ2-5 and V is TRBV29-1; D is undetermined. This CDR3 is 12 amino acids long. Germline assignment: CDR1 SQVTM and CDR2 ANQGSEA. Trimming removed 6 bases from V and 7 bases from J, with 15 bases in between. CDR3 protein: CSVMDGVVTQYF. CDR3 coding DNA: TGCAGCGTCATGGACGGTGTGGTGACCCAGTACTTC.

V gene TRBV3-1 combines with J gene TRBJ2-5, with D unclear. Trimming removed 3 bases at V and 4 bases at J, with 6 bases between. The germline CDR1 and CDR2 sequences are LGHDT and YNNKEL (reference sequence). There are 12 residues in the CDR3. CDR3 amino acids: CASSQRRETQYF. In DNA, the CDR3 is TGTGCCAGCAGCCAGAGGCGAGAGACCCAGTACTTC.